Shown below are 11 T cell receptor beta chains from a single sample sequenced in a study of OX40 agonist ivuxolimab in advanced cancers. TCRdb keeps only in-frame clones here, not all; method: immunoSEQ multiplex PCR. The profile shows 55,000 to 80,000 clones, 82% of them singletons. Sequencing was performed on CD4+ or CD8+ T cells sorted from blood, taken in a trial of the OX40 agonist ivuxolimab. These receptors came from an adult with an advanced solid tumor such as melanoma, head and neck, liver or kidney cancer.

In DNA form, the CDR3 reads TGTGCCAGCAGCCTTCGGACAGGGAGGAACACTGAAGCTTTCTTT. It specifies CASSLRTGRNTEAFF. The J gene is TRBJ1-1, the V gene TRBV7-6; 8 bases map to TRBD1. Per the germline V gene, CDR1 is SGHVS and CDR2 is FNYEAQ. The V segment lost 5 bases and the J segment 1 base; nucleotides outside the gene matches: 6. CDR3 length: 15 amino acids.

CDR3 protein: CASTLHRNTEAFF. DNA for the CDR3: TGTGCCAGCACCCTACATAGGAACACTGAAGCTTTCTTT. The chain links TRBV28 to TRBJ1-1; D gene uncertain. The germline V gene has CDR1 MDHEN and CDR2 SYDVKM. The CDR3 runs to 13 residues. The V and J ends lost 7 bases and 1 base respectively, with 10 bases between them.

The chain couples TRBV28 to TRBJ2-2; D is ambiguous. This CDR3 is built from 15 residues. Germline V gene data show CDR1 as MDHEN and CDR2 as SYDVKM. V lost 2 bases, J lost 5 bases, and 12 bases lay in between. CDR3 nucleotides: TGTGCCAGCAGTTTAATACTTCGACGGACCGGGGAGCTGTTTTTT. This gives the protein CASSLILRRTGELFF.

The chain couples TRBV6-5 to TRBJ1-1; D might be TRBD1 (6 bases). Germline assignment: CDR1 MNHEY and CDR2 SVGAGI. Trimming pared 7 bases from V and 1 base from J, leaving 10 bases between. CDR3 size: 13 residues. The CDR3 coding sequence is TGTGCCAGCATCGCGACAGGGAACACTGAAGCTTTCTTT. Translation gives CASIATGNTEAFF.

V usage is TRBV7-9 and J usage is TRBJ1-3, with D unresolved. The CDR3 is made up of 15 amino acids. CDR1 SEHNR and CDR2 FQNEAQ come from the germline V gene (reference sequence). Trimming pared 2 bases from V and 9 bases from J, leaving 17 bases between. The CDR3 loop is CASSLSIALRGTIYF. As DNA, the CDR3 is TGTGCCAGCAGCTTATCTATCGCCCTTCGCGGCACCATATATTTT.

This clone was seen more than once but under ten times. This chain connects TRBV4-3 to TRBJ2-5; TRBD2 is a possible D gene (6 bases). Germline V lookup: CDR1 LGHNA, CDR2 YSLEER. V lost 0 bases and J 5 bases, leaving 16 bases between the germline ends. The CDR3 extends over 16 amino acids. The CDR3 reads CASSQDRLVAAETQYF. The CDR3 DNA reads TGCGCCAGCAGCCAAGATCGACTAGTAGCCGCCGAGACCCAGTACTTC.

This chain links TRBV21-1 with TRBJ2-2. TRBV21-1 is termed a pseudogene. The CDR3 has 14 amino acids. The CDR3 nucleotides read TGTGCCAGAACATTAGGGGGAGGAACCGGGGAGCTGTTTTTT. This gives the protein CARTLGGGTGELFF.

The rearrangement joins TRBV6-6 to TRBJ2-3; weak D call: TRBD2 (5 bases). CDR1 MNHNY and CDR2 SVGAGI come from the germline V gene (reference sequence). V lost 6 bases and J lost 0, with 10 bases in between. The CDR3 extends over 14 amino acids. The CDR3 here is CASSGGASTDTQYF. CDR3 DNA sequence: TGTGCCAGCAGCGGAGGAGCTAGCACAGATACGCAGTATTTT.

The chain links TRBV7-2 to TRBJ2-4; 10 nucleotides line up with TRBD2. The junction had 2 bases not matched to a gene; V was cut back by 5 bases and J by 1 base. Germline V gives CDR1 SGHTA, CDR2 FQGNSA. The CDR3 covers 15 residues. The DNA of the CDR3 is TGTGCCAGCAGCCCGGGACTAGCGGCCAAAAACATTCAGTACTTC. Protein: CASSPGLAAKNIQYF.

The genes are TRBV5-5 and TRBJ2-6; D call uncertain. Germline V gene lookup returns CDR1 SGHKS and CDR2 YYEKEE (reference sequence). The V end was cut by 0 bases, the J end by 0 bases, with 10 bases between. This CDR3 contains 17 residues. CDR3 sequence reads: CASSLGSPNSGANVLTF. CDR3 DNA sequence: TGTGCCAGCAGCTTGGGCAGCCCGAACTCTGGGGCCAACGTCCTGACTTTC.

The chain uses TRBV4-3 and TRBJ2-6; the match to TRBD1 covers 9 bases. This CDR3 has 16 amino acids. The trim removed 0 bases at V and 4 bases at J, leaving 1 base unmatched. The germline gives CDR1 LGHNA, CDR2 YSLEER. The CDR3 coding sequence is TGCGCCAGCAGCCAAGATGGGACAGGGGGGGCCAACGTCCTGACTTTC. It translates to CASSQDGTGGANVLTF.